This TCR beta chain appears in the sequencing data of a study of identical twins. Study-level findings and limits: Without tracking the same donors, conclusions rested on cross-sectional statistical analysis.

V lost 0 bases to trimming and J lost 1 base, with 19 bases between them. This CDR3 region has 18 residues. Germline values: CDR1 LGHNA, CDR2 YNFKEQ. As to this clonotype: Its antigen is undetermined.

TCRdb itself ran the 5' RACE reads through MiXCR, one entry per CDR3 protein. This table has some 790,000 distinct CDR3 sequences, 15% to 20% appearing once. This same sample was also part of a study on T cells expressing NK-cell markers. This second study says: For a handful of donors, these clonotypes were likewise the leading ones in the CD3+CD56-NKG2C+ fraction.

Sequenced sample: PBMCs. The receptor was derived from a woman under 30 in good health. The chain recombines TRBV4-2 with TRBJ2-7; TRBD1 might be the D (5 bases). The chain's CDR3 is CASSQEIPMTDGSYEQYF. In DNA, the CDR3 is TGTGCCAGCAGCCAAGAAATCCCGATGACAGATGGGTCCTACGAGCAGTACTTC.